This is a list of T cell receptor beta chains from one sample in a study of T cells in Graves' hyperthyroidism and ophthalmopathy. TCRdb re-analysed the multiplex PCR reads in MiXCR, keeping a single row per CDR3 protein. The sample gives about 52,000 distinct CDR3 sequences, 48% of which show up once; roughly 9.1% is in the top ten. Sequenced sample: blood. The source is a woman in her 50s with Graves' ophthalmopathy. Both conserved end residues are part of each CDR3. Part of the rows lack a size; the others show once, few, many or a class for expanded clones.

J: TRBJ1-2
size: many
V: TRBV6-1
CDR3: CASRPDRGYGYTF

J: TRBJ2-5
size: .
V: TRBV9
CDR3: CASSVDSGAQYF

J: TRBJ2-5
size: medium-sized
V: TRBV2
CDR3: CASGEEETQYF

J: TRBJ1-1
size: few
V: TRBV10-3
CDR3: CAISESQTTNTEAFF

J: TRBJ2-3
size: many
V: TRBV6-4
CDR3: CASSDSVSGTDTQYF

J: TRBJ1-6
size: once
V: TRBV19
CDR3: CAGRRGQDNSPLHF

J: TRBJ1-1
size: .
V: TRBV10-2
CDR3: CASSPNRPGSTEAFF

J: TRBJ1-1
size: .
V: TRBV5-1
CDR3: CASSLGQHTNEAFF

J: TRBJ2-2
size: .
V: TRBV15
CDR3: CATSKDGSTGELFF

J: TRBJ1-2
size: .
V: TRBV12-3/TRBV12-4
CDR3: CASSRVGADTF

J: TRBJ1-1
size: .
V: TRBV7-9
CDR3: CASSLGTGNTEAFF

J: TRBJ1-5
size: many
V: TRBV6-1
CDR3: CASSSQQVRGQPQHF

J: TRBJ2-1
size: few
V: TRBV7-2
CDR3: CASTPTGGSYNEQFF

J: TRBJ1-2
size: .
V: TRBV10-3
CDR3: CAISESRQGISYGYTF

J: TRBJ2-3
size: once
V: TRBV19
CDR3: CASSNLGQSTDTQYF

J: TRBJ2-1
size: medium-sized
V: TRBV29-1
CDR3: CSVEAGGTNEQFF